One sample yielded the 32 T cell receptor beta chains listed below, sequenced in a study of cytomegalovirus exposure and HLA in healthy donors. The PCR made use of 60 Vbeta and 13 Jbeta primers. TCRdb's table, derived via immunoSEQ multiplex PCR, lists solely in-frame clones and lacks some. Of 120,000 to 150,000 clones in the sample, approximately 9% are singletons; the top ten hold approximately 1.8%. The specimen was PBMCs. Every receptor here comes from a male donor in good health and CMV-seronegative.

Of note for this clone: This sample includes further DNA sequences coding for the same CDR3. The chain carries TRBV9 and TRBJ2-7; 7 bases align to TRBD2. Germline V gene lookup returns CDR1 SGDLS and CDR2 YYNGEE. Losses at the gene ends were 2 bases for V and 2 bases for J; bases not matched to a gene: 4. This CDR3 comprises 14 residues. The CDR3 nucleotides are TGTGCCAGCAGCGTGGGCGGGACTACCTACGAGCAGTACTTC. Amino acids: CASSVGGTTYEQYF. The whole variable domain, filled in from reference TRBV9 and TRBJ2-7, reads DSGVTQTPKHLITATGQRVTLRCSPRSGDLSVYWYQQSLDQGLQFLIQYYNGEERAKGNILERFSAQQFPDLHSELNLSSLELGDSALYFCASSVGGTTYEQYFGPGTRLTVT.

The chain links TRBV9 to TRBJ2-5; 8 nucleotides align to TRBD1. Germline CDR1 SGDLS, CDR2 YYNGEE. J gave up 2 bases and V 8 bases, and 14 bases lay outside the gene matches. This CDR3 region has 16 residues. The CDR3 here is CARPPATGGIQETQYF. In nucleotides, the CDR3 is TGTGCCAGGCCACCAGCAACAGGGGGAATTCAAGAGACCCAGTACTTC.

The rearrangement links TRBV9 to TRBJ2-1; a weak D match, TRBD1 (6 bases). The CDR3 has 15 residues. Trimming left V 0 bases short and J 9 bases short, with 16 bases between. Germline V gene lookup returns CDR1 SGDLS and CDR2 YYNGEE. CDR3 DNA sequence: TGTGCCAGCAGCGTAGATCTGGGGGCTGACCTTGAGCAGTTCTTC. As protein: CASSVDLGADLEQFF.

The CDR3 loop reads CASSLGQGEGDTEAFF. CDR3 nucleotides: TGCGCCAGCAGCCTGGGACAGGGGGAGGGGGACACTGAAGCTTTCTTT. The chain is built from TRBV4-1 and TRBJ1-1; 11 bases are shared with TRBD1. Germline trimming cut 4 bases from V and 3 bases from J; bases unmatched to any gene: 7. Germline CDR1 reads MGHRA; CDR2 reads YSYEKL. CDR3 size: 16 residues.

The rearrangement joins TRBV15 to TRBJ2-5; D not certain. Near its end, the DNA agrees better with TRBJ2-7, so the J call may be wrong. Germline CDR1 and CDR2: LNHNV and YYDKDF (reference sequence). This CDR3 is 13 amino acids long. This chain's CDR3 is CATSRAGGDEQYF. For the CDR3, the DNA is TGTGCCACCAGCAGAGCTGGTGGAGACGAGCAGTACTTC.

This clone was seen more than once but under ten times. Other nucleotide sequences from this sample produce the same CDR3. The CDR3 region is CASSLRGQGNQPQHF. The CDR3, as DNA: TGTGCCAGCAGTTTAAGGGGACAGGGAAACCAGCCCCAGCATTTT. The chain recombines TRBV28 with TRBJ1-5, with 9 bases lining up with TRBD1. Trimming at V came to 2 bases and at J to 7 bases, leaving 6 bases not matched to a gene. Germline assignment: CDR1 MDHEN and CDR2 SYDVKM. The CDR3 contains 15 residues.

This chain uses TRBV7-2 with TRBJ2-6; 7 bases match TRBD2. The V and J ends lost 5 bases and 4 bases, in that order; junction bases with no gene match: 11. Germline assignment: CDR1 SGHTA and CDR2 FQGNSA. The CDR3 consists of 17 residues. The CDR3: CASSPPPSGTGANVLTF. CDR3 bases: TGTGCCAGCAGCCCACCGCCAAGCGGGACCGGGGCCAACGTCCTGACTTTC.

A few counts support this clone. The gene calls are TRBV7-8 and TRBJ2-7; D not certain. The germline gives CDR1 SGHVS, CDR2 FQNEAQ. Trimming cost V 1 base and J 4 bases, with 8 bases left between them. CDR3 size: 13 residues. The CDR3 reads CASSLDTLYEQYF. The CDR3 nucleotides are TGTGCCAGCAGCTTAGACACACTATACGAGCAGTACTTC.

J is TRBJ1-2 and V is TRBV5-1; 8 nucleotides align to TRBD1. V gave up 4 bases and J gave up 4 bases; unmatched junction bases: 3. The CDR3 spans 13 residues. The V gene's germline CDR1 is SGHRS and CDR2 YFSETQ. The DNA for the CDR3 is TGCGCCAGCAGCACTGACAGGGGCTATGGCTACACCTTC. It encodes CASSTDRGYGYTF.

This clone was picked up a small number of times. The rearrangement uses TRBV7-2 and TRBJ2-7; 9 positions agree with TRBD2. J gave up 6 bases and V 6 bases, and 12 bases lay outside the gene matches. This CDR3 has 15 residues. From germline, CDR1 is SGHTA and CDR2 FQGNSA. CDR3 in DNA: TGTGCCAGCAGGCTAGGGGCGGGGGGGCCGGCCGAGCAGTACTTC. As protein: CASRLGAGGPAEQYF.

CDR3 DNA sequence: TGTGCCAGCAACTTACGGGAGGGGGACACCGGGGAGCTGTTTTTT. It yields the protein CASNLREGDTGELFF. The gene calls are TRBV4-2 and TRBJ2-2; the match to TRBD2 covers 8 bases. Germline CDR1 reads LGHNA; CDR2 reads YNFKEQ. V was clipped by 7 bases and J by 3 bases; unmatched bases: 7. The CDR3 runs 15 residues.

V and J are TRBV28 and TRBJ1-4; D unclear. The CDR3 loop spans 16 amino acids. Trimming took 5 bases from V and 0 from J, leaving 13 bases between them. CDR1 MDHEN and CDR2 SYDVKM come from the germline V gene. CDR3 protein: CASSTLDGATNEKLFF. CDR3 in DNA: TGTGCCAGCAGTACCCTAGACGGGGCAACTAATGAAAAACTGTTTTTT.

The genes are TRBV30 and TRBJ2-3, with D perhaps matching TRBD2 (6 bases). Trimming removed 6 bases from V and 0 bases from J, with 13 bases in between. This CDR3 comprises 14 residues. CDR1 is GTSNPN and CDR2 is SVGIG in the germline V gene (reference sequence). Here the CDR3 reads CACWAGWSTDTQYF. The CDR3 coding sequence is TGTGCCTGTTGGGCGGGGTGGAGCACAGATACGCAGTATTTT.

This clone turned up a few times. This chain links TRBV5-6 with TRBJ2-1, with a weak D call TRBD2 (5 bases). Trimming took off 7 bases at V and 2 bases at J, with 16 bases between the two ends. The germline V gene encodes CDR1 SGHDT and CDR2 YYEEEE. The CDR3 consists of 15 residues. CDR3 sequence (DNA): TGTGCCAGCTCGGGGAGTCCTTCTACCTACAATGAGCAGTTCTTC. This translates into CASSGSPSTYNEQFF.

The J gene is TRBJ2-7, the V gene TRBV4-3; 11 nucleotides match TRBD2. V shed 1 base, J shed 4 bases, and the junction held 3 bases outside the gene matches. Germline CDR1 LGHNA, CDR2 YSLEER. This CDR3 has 15 residues. The CDR3 region is CASSQVAGGGYEQYF. The CDR3 coding sequence is TGCGCCAGCAGCCAAGTAGCGGGAGGGGGGTACGAGCAGTACTTC.

V usage is TRBV4-3 and J usage is TRBJ1-1, with D perhaps matching TRBD1 (6 bases). Germline V gene lookup returns CDR1 LGHNA and CDR2 YSLEER. The germline V and J ends were trimmed by 1 base and 4 bases, with 13 bases remaining between them. CDR3 size: 15 residues. The CDR3 DNA reads as TGCGCCAGCAGCCAAGCTTGGGGGCAGGGCACTGAAGCTTTCTTT. It is translated as CASSQAWGQGTEAFF.

The J gene is TRBJ1-4, the V gene TRBV19, with no clear D. The V gene lost 10 bases and the J gene lost 8 bases, with 20 bases spanning the gap. Per the germline V gene, CDR1 is LNHDA and CDR2 is SQIVND (reference sequence). The CDR3 is 14 amino acids. The CDR3 region has the DNA TGTGCCATTCTCGGGCACCCGAGAGGGGAAAAACTGTTTTTT. Translation: CAILGHPRGEKLFF.

This clone was observed a handful of times. The chain couples TRBV9 to TRBJ1-3; D perhaps matches TRBD1 (5 bases). V was trimmed by 2 bases and J by 0 bases, leaving 15 bases between them. CDR1 is SGDLS and CDR2 is YYNGEE in the germline V gene. The CDR3 spans 17 residues. This CDR3 is CASSVSHRPSSGNTIYF. The CDR3 DNA reads as TGTGCCAGCAGCGTCTCGCACAGGCCGAGCTCTGGAAACACCATATATTTT.

V usage is TRBV28 and J usage is TRBJ2-2; D is ambiguous. The V end was cut by 1 base, the J end by 8 bases, with 5 bases between. Per germline, CDR1 MDHEN and CDR2 SYDVKM. The CDR3 covers 12 residues. In nucleotides, the CDR3 is TGTGCCAGCAGTTTATCCCCGGGGGAGCTGTTTTTT. It is translated as CASSLSPGELFF.

The rearrangement links TRBV19 to TRBJ1-2; 7 nucleotides line up with TRBD1. Germline values: CDR1 LNHDA, CDR2 SQIVND (reference sequence). J was trimmed by 8 bases and V by 9 bases; bases with no gene match: 12. CDR3 length: 13 amino acids. This CDR3 is CASRQEGAWGYTF. In DNA form, the CDR3 reads TGTGCCAGCCGCCAGGAGGGGGCTTGGGGCTACACCTTC. The whole variable domain, remainder taken from reference TRBV19 and TRBJ1-2, is DGGITQSPKYLFRKEGQNVTLSCEQNLNHDAMYWYRQDPGQGLRLIYYSQIVNDFQKGDIAEGYSVSREKKESFPLTVTSAQKNPTAFYLCASRQEGAWGYTFGSGTRLTVV.

V usage is TRBV5-6 and J usage is TRBJ2-1, with D maybe TRBD1 (5 bases). CDR3 length: 16 amino acids. V shed 2 bases and J shed 0 bases, with 12 bases lying between them. Per germline, CDR1 SGHDT and CDR2 YYEEEE. In nucleotides, the CDR3 is TGTGCCAGCAGCTTTAGCACAGGCCGCTCCTACAATGAGCAGTTCTTC. Protein product: CASSFSTGRSYNEQFF.

This clone has more than one count but fewer than ten. V and J are TRBV7-8 and TRBJ1-4; 9 nucleotides match TRBD1. The V gene's germline CDR1 is SGHVS and CDR2 FQNEAQ. With 3 bases clipped from V and 7 bases from J, the junction kept 9 bases outside the gene matches. The CDR3 runs to 16 residues. The CDR3 DNA reads as TGTGCCAGCAGCTTTGGGGGACAGGGCAGGGTTGAAAAACTGTTTTTT. Translating it yields CASSFGGQGRVEKLFF.

This clone showed up just a few times. The rearrangement links TRBV19 to TRBJ1-3; D is unresolved. This CDR3 has 17 amino acids. Germline CDR1 and CDR2: LNHDA and SQIVND (reference sequence). V was shortened by 1 base and J by 0 bases, with 13 bases between the two germline ends. The CDR3 DNA sequence: TGTGCCAGTAGTATAGTCCACAAGAGGAGCTCTGGAAACACCATATATTTT. This translates into CASSIVHKRSSGNTIYF.

Regarding this clone: This CDR3 is also generated by other DNA sequences in the sample. The genes are TRBV10-3 and TRBJ1-1, with 8 bases fitting TRBD1. V gave up 8 bases and J gave up 1 base; unmatched junction bases: 6. The CDR3 runs 14 residues. Germline lookup yields CDR1 ENHRY and CDR2 SYGVKD. Here the CDR3 reads CAIGQGATNTEAFF. The CDR3 DNA sequence: TGTGCCATCGGACAGGGAGCCACGAACACTGAAGCTTTCTTT.

This clone was seen more than once but under ten times. The chain recombines TRBV19 with TRBJ2-2; D not certain. CDR3 size: 12 residues. The V and J ends lost 4 bases and 6 bases respectively, with 6 bases between them. Germline assignment: CDR1 LNHDA and CDR2 SQIVND (reference sequence). This CDR3 reads CASSSGAGELFF. The CDR3, as DNA: TGTGCCAGTAGTAGTGGAGCCGGGGAGCTGTTTTTT. The whole variable domain, filled in from reference TRBV19 and TRBJ2-2, reads DGGITQSPKYLFRKEGQNVTLSCEQNLNHDAMYWYRQDPGQGLRLIYYSQIVNDFQKGDIAEGYSVSREKKESFPLTVTSAQKNPTAFYLCASSSGAGELFFGEGSRLTVL.

There are a few counts of this clone. The germline gene is not matched at one end of the junction; a read error may be the cause. The chain joins TRBV23-1 to TRBJ1-5; D might be TRBD1 (6 bases). TRBV23-1 is labeled an ORF, and its function is uncertain. The CDR3 spans 14 residues. CDR3 sequence: CASSQGRTAVGTFF. The CDR3 DNA sequence: TGCGCCAGCAGTCAAGGTCGGACAGCAGTTGGGACCTTCTTT.

J is TRBJ2-7 and V is TRBV9, with 11 bases identical to TRBD1. The CDR3 has 15 residues. V shed 4 bases and J 3 bases; nucleotides not matched to a gene: 6. Germline V gene data show CDR1 as SGDLS and CDR2 as YYNGEE. As DNA, the CDR3 is TGTGCCAGCAGCCCAGCGGGACAGGGGGACTACGAGCAGTACTTC. Its translation is CASSPAGQGDYEQYF.

Only a few counts were recorded for this clone. V is TRBV1 and J is TRBJ2-6; the table assigns TRBD2, which was not confirmed against the DNA. TRBV1 corresponds to a pseudogene. The CDR3 runs 17 residues. CDR3: CTSSPAAGEVGANVLTF. The CDR3 DNA is TGCACCAGCAGCCCGGCGGCGGGAGAGGTTGGGGCCAACGTCCTGACTTTC.

DNA for the CDR3: TGCGCCAGCAGCCAAGCCCGACAGCGCTACAATGAGCAGTTCTTC. Translated, it gives CASSQARQRYNEQFF. V usage is TRBV4-3 and J usage is TRBJ2-1; possible D gene TRBD1, 5 bases. V was cut by 1 base and J by 3 bases, with 10 bases left in between. The CDR3 loop spans 15 amino acids. Germline V lookup: CDR1 LGHNA, CDR2 YSLEER.

The rearrangement uses TRBV7-9 and TRBJ2-7; TRBD1 might be the D (6 bases). Germline CDR1 and CDR2: SEHNR and FQNEAQ (reference sequence). Trimming took 4 bases from V and 6 from J, leaving 16 bases between them. The CDR3 has 14 residues. The CDR3 loop is CASSSTGTLIEQYF. CDR3 sequence (DNA): TGTGCCAGCAGCTCAACCGGGACATTGATCGAGCAGTACTTC.

This clone has only one observation. The chain joins TRBV11-3 to TRBJ2-5, with 13 bases fitting TRBD2. The germline CDR1 and CDR2 sequences are SGHNT and YENEEA. The CDR3 spans 16 residues. After removal of 1 base from V and 4 bases from J, the junction contained 3 bases not matched to a gene. CDR3 coding DNA: TGTGCCAGCAGCTTAGGTAGACTAGCGGGAGGAGAGACCCAGTACTTC. Translation: CASSLGRLAGGETQYF.

The rearrangement uses TRBV27 and TRBJ2-7; 11 nucleotides align to TRBD2. CDR1 and CDR2 from the germline V gene are MNHEY and SMNVEV (reference sequence). J was trimmed by 0 bases and V by 4 bases; bases with no gene match: 5. This CDR3 is built from 16 residues. The CDR3 protein is CASSSELAGVSYEQYF. Written as DNA, the CDR3 is TGTGCCAGCAGTTCCGAACTAGCGGGAGTCTCCTACGAGCAGTACTTC.